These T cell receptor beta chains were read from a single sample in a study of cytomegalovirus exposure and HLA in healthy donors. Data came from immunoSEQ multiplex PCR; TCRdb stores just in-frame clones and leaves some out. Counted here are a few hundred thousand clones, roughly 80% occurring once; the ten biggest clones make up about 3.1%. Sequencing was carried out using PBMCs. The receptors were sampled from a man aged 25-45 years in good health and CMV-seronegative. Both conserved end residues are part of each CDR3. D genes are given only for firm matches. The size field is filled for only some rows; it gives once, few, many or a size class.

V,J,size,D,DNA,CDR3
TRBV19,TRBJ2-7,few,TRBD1,TGTGCCAGTAGCCCCGGGACAGGGGTCTACGAGCAGTACTTC,CASSPGTGVYEQYF
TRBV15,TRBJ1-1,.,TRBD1,TGTGCCACCAGCAGAGGTGGAACAGGGGGAACTGAAGCTTTCTTT,CATSRGGTGGTEAFF
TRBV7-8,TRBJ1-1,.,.,TGTGCCAGCAGCTTAGTCGCAGGCTGGAACACTGAAGCTTTCTTT,CASSLVAGWNTEAFF
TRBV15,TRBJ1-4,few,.,TGTGCCACCAGCTTCAACAGTAATGAAAAACTGTTTTTT,CATSFNSNEKLFF
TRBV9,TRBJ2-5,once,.,TGTGCCAGCAGCGTAGAGGGGTTACAAGAGACCCAGTACTTC,CASSVEGLQETQYF
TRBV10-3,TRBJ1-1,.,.,TGTGCCACCCAGGGTGGCACTGAAGCTTTCTTT,CATQGGTEAFF
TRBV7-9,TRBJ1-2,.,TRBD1,TGTGCCAGCAGCTTGGGACAGGGAGTGGGGGGCTACACCTTC,CASSLGQGVGGYTF
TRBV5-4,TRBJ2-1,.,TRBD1,TGTGCCAGCAGCTTGAGTGGTCGACAGGGGGGGAACAATGAGCAGTTCTTC,CASSLSGRQGGNNEQFF
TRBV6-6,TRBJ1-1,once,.,TGTGCCAGCAGTTACGATGGCGGGAACACTGAAGCTTTCTTT,CASSYDGGNTEAFF
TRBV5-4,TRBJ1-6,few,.,TGTGCCAGCAGCCGGGGGGGTCATAATTCACCCCTCCACTTT,CASSRGGHNSPLHF
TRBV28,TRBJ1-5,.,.,TGTGCCAGCAGTTTACCGTTGAGGGAAAGAGGCAATCAGCCCCAGCATTTT,CASSLPLRERGNQPQHF
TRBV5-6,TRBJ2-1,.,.,TGTGCCAGCAGCCGGTGGGGGGGGCCAACAAATGAGCAGTTCTTC,CASSRWGGPTNEQFF
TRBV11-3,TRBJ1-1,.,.,TGTGCCAGCAGCTTAGATGCAGGGGATAAAGCTTTCTTT,CASSLDAGDKAFF
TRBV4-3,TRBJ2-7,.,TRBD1,TGCGCCAGCAGCCAAGATATGACAGGGGGCTACGAGCAGTACTTC,CASSQDMTGGYEQYF
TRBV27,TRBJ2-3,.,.,TGTGCCAGCAGTTTGGGTTCGGGGGGAGCAGGGGGCACAGATACGCAGTATTTT,CASSLGSGGAGGTDTQYF
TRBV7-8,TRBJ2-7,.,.,TGTGCCAGCAGCTTATTCCGCTCCTACGAGCAGTACTTC,CASSLFRSYEQYF
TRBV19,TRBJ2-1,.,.,TGTGCCAGTAGTCGGGTCGGGGATGAGCAGTTCTTC,CASSRVGDEQFF
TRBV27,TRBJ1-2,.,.,TGTGCCAGCAGTTTCCGACAACGGAATGGCTACACCTTC,CASSFRQRNGYTF
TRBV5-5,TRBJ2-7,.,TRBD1,TGTGCCACCGGGACAGGGGGCTACGAGCAGTACTTC,CATGTGGYEQYF
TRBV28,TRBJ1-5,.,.,TGTGCCTGGGGCCTCCGAGACAGCAATCAGCCCCAGCATTTT,CAWGLRDSNQPQHF
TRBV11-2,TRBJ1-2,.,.,TGTGCCAGCAGCTTCCAGGGAACCTATGGCTACACCTTC,CASSFQGTYGYTF
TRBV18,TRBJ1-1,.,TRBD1,TGTGCCAGCTCAGGACAGGGGGGCATGAACACTGAAGCTTTCTTT,CASSGQGGMNTEAFF
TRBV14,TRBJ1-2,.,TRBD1,TGTGCCAGCAGCCACGGACAGGGAGCTAACTATGGCTACACCTTC,CASSHGQGANYGYTF
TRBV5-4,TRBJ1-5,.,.,TGTGCCAGCATGGAGGGTCCTAATCAGCCCCAGCATTTT,CASMEGPNQPQHF
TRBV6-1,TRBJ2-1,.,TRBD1,TGTGCCAGCAGTGAAGGGGGACAGGGGATCTATGAGCAGTTCTTC,CASSEGGQGIYEQFF
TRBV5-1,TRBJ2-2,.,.,TGCGCCAGCAGCTTGCCCGCCCGGCGGCCGAACACCGGGGAGCTGTTTTTT,CASSLPARRPNTGELFF
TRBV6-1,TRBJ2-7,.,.,TGTGCCAGCAGTGCTCTCTACGAGCAGTACTTC,CASSALYEQYF
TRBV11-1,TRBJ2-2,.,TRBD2,TGTGCCAGCAGCTTGTGGCGGGGGGGTCGGGAGCTGTTTTTT,CASSLWRGGRELFF
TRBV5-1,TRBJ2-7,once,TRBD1,TGCGCCAGCAGCTCACCCCTACCCGGGACAGGGGTAGGCGAGCAGTACTTC,CASSSPLPGTGVGEQYF
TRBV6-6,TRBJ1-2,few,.,TGTGCCAGCAGCCCCGACGGGTCCTACTATGGCTACACCTTC,CASSPDGSYYGYTF
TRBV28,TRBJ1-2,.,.,TGTGCCAGCAGCCGTACAAACAGGGTTCGAGGCTACACCTTC,CASSRTNRVRGYTF
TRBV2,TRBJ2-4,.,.,TGTGCCACGGAACGGGACATTCAGTACTTC,CATERDIQYF
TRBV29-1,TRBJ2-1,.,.,TGCAGCGTAGACGGGGGAGGTCGAGAGCAGTTCTTC,CSVDGGGREQFF
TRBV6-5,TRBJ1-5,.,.,TGTGCCAGCAGTCCGGACAGTTATTTAAATCAGCCCCAGCATTTT,CASSPDSYLNQPQHF
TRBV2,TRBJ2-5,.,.,TGTGCCAGCAGTGAAGGTCGGGAAAAAGAGACCCAGTACTTC,CASSEGREKETQYF
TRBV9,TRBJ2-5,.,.,TGTGCCAGCAGCGTAGCTACAGGTTTTCAAGAGACCCAGTACTTC,CASSVATGFQETQYF
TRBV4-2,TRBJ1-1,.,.,TGTGCCAGCAGCTCGCCGGGAATTTTGAACACTGAAGCTTTCTTT,CASSSPGILNTEAFF
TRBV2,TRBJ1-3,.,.,TGTGCCAGCAGGGAGGGAAACACCATATATTTT,CASREGNTIYF
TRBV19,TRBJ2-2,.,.,TGTGCCAGTAGTATAGATCCGCGGGGACCATTGAACACCGGGGAGCTGTTTTTT,CASSIDPRGPLNTGELFF
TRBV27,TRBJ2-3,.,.,TGTGCCAGCAGTTCCTTTAGGCAGGGGCCCACAGATACGCAGTATTTT,CASSSFRQGPTDTQYF
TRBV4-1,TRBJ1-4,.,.,TGCGCCAGCAGCCAAGATGCCGGGGGTGCTAATGAAAAACTGTTTTTT,CASSQDAGGANEKLFF
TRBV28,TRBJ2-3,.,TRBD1,TGTGCCAGCAGTTTCACAGGGGGCAGTTCGTATACGCAGTATTTT,CASSFTGGSSYTQYF
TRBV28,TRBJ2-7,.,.,TGTGCCAGCACCCAGGGCCGCGAGCAGTACTTC,CASTQGREQYF
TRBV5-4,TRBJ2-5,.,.,TGTGCCAGCAGCTTCACAGACCAAGAGACCCAGTACTTC,CASSFTDQETQYF
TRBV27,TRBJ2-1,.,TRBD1,TGTGCCAGCAGTTTGGAACCGGGACAGTGGCTAGAGGGGCAGTTCTTC,CASSLEPGQWLEGQFF
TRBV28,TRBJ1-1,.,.,TGTGCCAGCAGTTTAGAGCGGGGGAACACTGAAGCTTTCTTT,CASSLERGNTEAFF
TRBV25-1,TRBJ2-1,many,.,TGTGCCAGCAGTGCCTCGACAGCAGAGCAGTTCTTC,CASSASTAEQFF
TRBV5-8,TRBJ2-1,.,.,TGTGCCAGCAGCATCCTCTTGAATGAGCAGTTCTTC,CASSILLNEQFF
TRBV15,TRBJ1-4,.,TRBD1,TGTGCCACCAGCAGTACCGGACAGGGTTGGGAAAAACTGTTTTTT,CATSSTGQGWEKLFF
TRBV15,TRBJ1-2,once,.,TGTGCCACCAGCAGAGGAGGGGGCTATGGCTACACCTTC,CATSRGGGYGYTF
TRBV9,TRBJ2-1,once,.,TGTGCCAGCAGCGTGGGACTCGCTGAGCAGTTCTTC,CASSVGLAEQFF
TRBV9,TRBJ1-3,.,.,TGTGCCAGCAGCGCGGACAACGCTGGAAACACCATATATTTT,CASSADNAGNTIYF
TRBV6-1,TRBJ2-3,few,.,TGTGCCAGCAGTACCGAGAGGGCGCTTACGCAGTATTTT,CASSTERALTQYF
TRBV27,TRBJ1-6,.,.,TGTGCCAGCCTCGCACTGAAAAGGTCGACATATAATTCACCCCTCCACTTT,CASLALKRSTYNSPLHF
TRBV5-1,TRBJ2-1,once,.,TGCGCCAGCAGCTTTACCCTGAGCTCCTACAATGAGCAGTTCTTC,CASSFTLSSYNEQFF
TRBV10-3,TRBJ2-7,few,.,TGTGCCATCAGTGAAGGTACAGCCTCCTACGAGCAGTACTTC,CAISEGTASYEQYF
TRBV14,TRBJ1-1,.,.,TGTGCCAGCAGCCACGTGCAGTTTCAAGCTTTCTTT,CASSHVQFQAFF
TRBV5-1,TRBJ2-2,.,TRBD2,TGCGCCAGCAGCCTGGGACTAGCGGGGCTCCAGAACACCGGGGAGCTGTTTTTT,CASSLGLAGLQNTGELFF
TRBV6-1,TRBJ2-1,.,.,TGTGCCAGCAGTGCCAACTACAATGAGCAGTTCTTC,CASSANYNEQFF
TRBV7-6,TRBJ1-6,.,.,TGTGCCAGCAGCAGAGACTACTATAATTCACCCCTCCACTTT,CASSRDYYNSPLHF